The present T cell receptor beta chain was sequenced within a study of early T cells in non-severe SARS-CoV-2 infection. Germline CDR1 and CDR2: SGHAT and FQNNGV. The CDR3 contains 18 residues. Unmatched junction bases numbered 14, after V lost 8 bases and J lost 7 bases. TCRdb analysed the 5' RACE reads with MiXCR anew, one entry per CDR3 protein. The profile covers some 57,000 distinct CDR3 sequences, with 7% to 10% appearing a single time and roughly 4.2% taken by the ten largest. Sequenced input: whole blood. V is TRBV11-2 and J is TRBJ2-2; 15 nucleotides agree with TRBD2. The receptor comes from an adult who was a healthcare worker with PCR-confirmed SARS-CoV-2 infection or an uninfected control (not recorded which). CDR3 loop: CASRRPGLAGGRGGELFF. In nucleotides, the CDR3 is TGTGCCAGCCGAAGACCAGGACTAGCGGGGGGGCGAGGCGGGGAGCTGTTTTTT.